This T cell receptor beta chain derives from a study of blood T cells in healthy people across ages. Study outcomes and limitations: TCR beta diversity correlated strongly with naive T cell percentage. More naive CD4+ cells and higher diversity were found in long-lived than in aged donors.

Total RNA was extracted at no less than 6 micrograms per sample. A sample-barcoded 5' primer and a J-beta primer mix were used in a second PCR of roughly 7 to 11 cycles. In TCRdb, the 5' RACE reads were re-called with MiXCR into one record per CDR3 protein. The data show about 640,000 distinct CDR3 sequences, 58% seen once. On this clonotype itself: The antigen remains unidentified.

The sequenced sample consisted of blood. This TCR was sampled from a man between 60 and 75 years old in good health.

As DNA, the CDR3 is TGTGCCAGCAGTGAGGGTCCCACGGGGACAAAGCAGTATTTT. Protein: CASSEGPTGTKQYF. The gene calls are TRBV2 and TRBJ2-3; a possible D gene is TRBD1 (6 bases). CDR3 length: 14 amino acids. V lost 3 bases to trimming and J lost 11 bases, with 18 bases between them. The germline V gene has CDR1 SNHLY and CDR2 FYNNEI.